This paragraph covers one T cell receptor (beta chain) sequence. TCRdb keeps only in-frame clones here, not all; method: immunoSEQ multiplex PCR. This table holds a few hundred thousand clones, about 82% found once. The CDR3 contains 15 residues. Germline V gene sequence: CDR1 LNHDA, CDR2 SQIVND (reference sequence). V was clipped by 7 bases and J by 6 bases; unmatched bases: 7. This sample stems from a study of blood T cell repertoires in COVID-19. Whole-study context: Whether acute or convalescent, the COVID-19 samples came from the United States, Italy and Spain.

Sequencing was performed on peripheral blood. This rearrangement joins TRBV19 to TRBJ2-1, with TRBD2 matching 12 bases. The clonotype was recovered from a woman in her fifties or sixties with active or convalescent COVID-19. CDR3: CASTLGLAGPNEQFF. The CDR3 DNA reads as TGTGCCAGTACCTTGGGACTAGCGGGTCCCAATGAGCAGTTCTTC.